This T cell receptor (beta chain) was captured in a study of cytomegalovirus exposure and HLA in healthy donors. Whole-study context: Previous work identified 95 million to 140 million unique TCR beta sequences from approximately 190 million T cells.

As to this clone: Its antigen is still unknown.

Overall study results and limits: Rates of TCR association differed by HLA locus in a later analysis, with DRB1 highest and HLA-C lowest. Per a prior analysis, the majority of TCR beta V segments were productive roughly 90% or roughly 30% of the time.

In the PCR, 60 Vbeta and 13 Jbeta primers were used. The table came from immunoSEQ multiplex PCR; TCRdb's copy has only in-frame clones and leaves some out. The sample shows around 110,000 clones, about 81% of them seen only once. At collection, donors were nominally healthy, but unrecorded immune exposures were probable. Germline trimming cut 8 bases from V and 3 bases from J; bases unmatched to any gene: 6. Looked up from germline, CDR1 is SNHLY and CDR2 is FYNNEI. This CDR3 has 14 residues. This clonotype originated in a male donor in good health and CMV-seropositive. The chain couples TRBV2 to TRBJ1-3; 8 bases fit TRBD1. Sample: PBMCs. As DNA, the CDR3 is TGTGCCAGCGTTTGGACAGGGCGTGGAAACACCATATATTTT. Translation gives CASVWTGRGNTIYF.